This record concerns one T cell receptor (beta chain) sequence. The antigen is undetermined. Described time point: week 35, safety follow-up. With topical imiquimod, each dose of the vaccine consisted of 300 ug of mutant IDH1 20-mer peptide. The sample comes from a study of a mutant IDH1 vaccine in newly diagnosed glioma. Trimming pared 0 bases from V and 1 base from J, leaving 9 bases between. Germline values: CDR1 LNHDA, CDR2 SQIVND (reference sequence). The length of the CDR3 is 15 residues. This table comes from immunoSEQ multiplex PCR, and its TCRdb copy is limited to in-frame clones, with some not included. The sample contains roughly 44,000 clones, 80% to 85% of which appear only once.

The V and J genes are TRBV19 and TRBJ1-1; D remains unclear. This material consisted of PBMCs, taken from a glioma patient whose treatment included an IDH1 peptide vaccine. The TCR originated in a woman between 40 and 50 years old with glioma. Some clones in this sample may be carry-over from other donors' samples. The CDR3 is CASSIDLRPNTEAFF. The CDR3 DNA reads TGTGCCAGTAGTATAGATTTGAGGCCGAACACTGAAGCTTTCTTT.